The 27 T cell receptor beta chains given below trace back to one sample, sequenced in a study of cytomegalovirus exposure and HLA in healthy donors. This PCR relied on a set of 60 Vbeta primers and 13 Jbeta primers. Assay used: immunoSEQ multiplex PCR; TCRdb lists only in-frame clones, some missing. The data show approximately 140,000 clones, 55% to 80% seen once. The sample consisted of PBMCs. The source is a woman in her sixties in good health and CMV-seropositive.

This clone has just a few counts. J is TRBJ2-3 and V is TRBV4-2, with TRBD2 matching 10 bases. Germline-derived CDR1 and CDR2 are LGHNA and YNFKEQ. Trimming cost V 4 bases and J 6 bases; bases outside gene matches: 4. The CDR3 contains 14 residues. The CDR3 nucleotides are TGTGCCAGCAGCCCTAGCGGGAGTTATGATACGCAGTATTTT. Translating gives CASSPSGSYDTQYF.

The V and J genes are TRBV19 and TRBJ1-5, with D perhaps matching TRBD1 (5 bases). The V end lost 1 base, the J end lost 4 bases, and 14 bases lay between the germline ends. CDR3 size: 16 residues. Germline V gives CDR1 LNHDA, CDR2 SQIVND (reference sequence). The CDR3 loop is CASSIGGVQVNQPQHF. The CDR3 nucleotides are TGTGCCAGTAGTATAGGTGGGGTACAGGTAAATCAGCCCCAGCATTTT.

This rearrangement joins TRBV28 to TRBJ1-4; D not certain. From germline, CDR1 is MDHEN and CDR2 SYDVKM. The CDR3 runs 14 residues. V was trimmed by 10 bases and J by 0 bases, leaving 12 bases between them. CDR3 sequence: CAMGSLATNEKLFF. CDR3 coding DNA: TGTGCCATGGGCAGCCTTGCAACTAATGAAAAACTGTTTTTT.

This rearrangement joins TRBV9 to TRBJ2-5, with 7 bases aligning to TRBD1. Germline V gene data show CDR1 as SGDLS and CDR2 as YYNGEE. This CDR3 comprises 14 residues. V lost 4 bases to trimming and J lost 3 bases; unmatched junction nucleotides: 6. The CDR3 is CASSTGTAEETQYF. The CDR3 DNA follows: TGTGCCAGCAGCACTGGGACAGCCGAAGAGACCCAGTACTTC.

This clone has only a few counts. In DNA form, the CDR3 reads TGTGCCAGCAGTTACTCGACAGGGAATCAGCCCCAGCATTTT. It yields the protein CASSYSTGNQPQHF. This chain joins TRBV6-5 and TRBJ1-5; 7 bases fit TRBD1. The CDR3 spans 14 residues. Germline-derived CDR1 and CDR2 are MNHEY and SVGAGI. Germline trimming cut 0 bases from V and 4 bases from J; bases unmatched to any gene: 0.

V is TRBV15 and J is TRBJ2-3; TRBD2 agrees at 7 bases. V gave up 0 bases and J gave up 4 bases; unmatched junction bases: 7. This CDR3 spans 16 amino acids. Germline V gene sequence: CDR1 LNHNV, CDR2 YYDKDF (reference sequence). The CDR3 DNA reads as TGTGCCACCAGCAGAGATAGGACGGGAGGCGCAGATACGCAGTATTTT. This codes for CATSRDRTGGADTQYF.

This rearrangement joins TRBV29-1 to TRBJ2-1; 10 nucleotides line up with TRBD1. This CDR3 is 13 amino acids long. V dropped 6 bases and J dropped 7; count of bases not matched to a gene: 6. CDR1 SQVTM and CDR2 ANQGSEA come from the germline V gene. CDR3 sequence (DNA): TGCAGCGTCCGACAGGGGGCGGGGAATGAGCAGTTCTTC. Its translation: CSVRQGAGNEQFF.

This chain connects TRBV4-3 to TRBJ2-7; 8 positions agree with TRBD1. CDR1 is LGHNA and CDR2 is YSLEER in the germline V gene. The CDR3 is 15 residues long. V lost 0 bases, J lost 0 bases, and 1 base stayed unmatched. The CDR3 region is CASSQDRGPSYEQYF. CDR3 nucleotides: TGCGCCAGCAGCCAAGACAGGGGGCCCTCCTACGAGCAGTACTTC.

This clone was picked up a small number of times. The chain couples TRBV30 to TRBJ2-5; TRBD2 aligns across 12 bases. Germline V gives CDR1 GTSNPN, CDR2 SVGIG (reference sequence). V shed 2 bases, J shed 5 bases, and the junction held 6 bases outside the gene matches. The CDR3 is 15 amino acids. CDR3 nucleotides: TGTGCCTGGAGTACGACTAGCGGGAGAAGGGAGACCCAGTACTTC. Translation: CAWSTTSGRRETQYF.

This clone was seen more than once but under ten times. Here the CDR3 reads CASRGTGTIQYF. CDR3 coding DNA: TGCGCCAGCAGGGGAACCGGGACTATTCAGTATTTT. The chain couples TRBV10-1 to TRBJ2-3; 7 nucleotides align to TRBD2. Trimming at V came to 6 bases and at J to 12 bases, leaving 9 bases not matched to a gene. This CDR3 has 12 amino acids. Per germline, CDR1 WNHNN and CDR2 SYGVQD (reference sequence).

This clone has a handful of counts. The rearrangement links TRBV28 to TRBJ2-7; 7 bases align to TRBD2. V lost 5 bases and J lost 6; bases outside the gene matches: 7. CDR3 length equals 13 residues. Germline CDR1 and CDR2: MDHEN and SYDVKM. CDR3 residues: CASSRVTSTEQYF. CDR3 nucleotides: TGTGCCAGCAGTAGAGTGACTAGCACCGAGCAGTACTTC. Using reference TRBV28 and TRBJ2-7 for the parts outside the CDR3, the full variable domain is DVKVTQSSRYLVKRTGEKVFLECVQDMDHENMFWYRQDPGLGLRLIYFSYDVKMKEKGDIPEGYSVSREKKERFSLILESASTNQTSMYLCASSRVTSTEQYFGPGTRLTVT.

This sequence joins TRBV28 and TRBJ1-1; 9 positions agree with TRBD1. The CDR3 runs 16 residues. In germline, CDR1 is MDHEN, CDR2 SYDVKM. V shed 1 base and J 2 bases; nucleotides not matched to a gene: 5. CDR3 residues: CASSLLGTGYNTEAFF. The CDR3 DNA is TGTGCCAGCAGTTTATTAGGGACAGGGTATAACACTGAAGCTTTCTTT.

The V gene is TRBV4-3, the J gene TRBJ2-1, with 7 bases matching TRBD1. V trimming: 1 base; J trimming: 2 bases; junction bases outside the gene matches: 2. The CDR3 loop spans 15 amino acids. Germline V gives CDR1 LGHNA, CDR2 YSLEER. The CDR3 loop reads CASSQVQGTYNEQFF. CDR3 nucleotides: TGCGCCAGCAGCCAAGTACAGGGGACCTACAATGAGCAGTTCTTC.

This chain joins TRBV5-1 and TRBJ2-7; 9 bases fit TRBD1. This CDR3 contains 16 residues. The ends lost 4 bases at V and 1 base at J; junction bases unmatched: 9. The germline gives CDR1 SGHRS, CDR2 YFSETQ. The CDR3 protein is CASSRDTGGASYEQYF. The DNA for the CDR3 is TGCGCCAGCAGCCGGGATACAGGGGGCGCGTCCTACGAGCAGTACTTC.

This clone was observed once. In nucleotides, the CDR3 is TGTGCCAGCAGCTTAGCGGGGACTAGCGGGAGAACCGAGCAGTACTTC. Its translation is CASSLAGTSGRTEQYF. The chain joins TRBV7-2 to TRBJ2-7, with 14 bases fitting TRBD2. V dropped 0 bases and J dropped 6; count of bases not matched to a gene: 4. The germline V gene encodes CDR1 SGHTA and CDR2 FQGNSA. This CDR3 has 16 residues. Looking up the rest from reference TRBV7-2 and TRBJ2-7 gives the full variable domain: GAGVSQSPSNKVTEKGKDVELRCDPISGHTALYWYRQSLGQGLEFLIYFQGNSAPDKSGLPSDRFSAERTGGSVSTLTIQRTQQEDSAVYLCASSLAGTSGRTEQYFGPGTRLTVT.

This clone was picked up a small number of times. The J gene is TRBJ2-1, the V gene TRBV7-8, with D perhaps TRBD2 (6 bases). The V end lost 2 bases, the J end lost 2 bases, and 10 bases lay between the germline ends. CDR1 is SGHVS, CDR2 FQNEAQ, per germline. The CDR3 totals 15 residues. CDR3 residues: CASSLQLAAYNEQFF. CDR3 bases: TGTGCCAGCAGCTTACAACTAGCCGCCTACAATGAGCAGTTCTTC.

The chain recombines TRBV4-3 with TRBJ2-5; 10 nucleotides agree with TRBD2. V trimming: 5 bases; J trimming: 4 bases; junction bases outside the gene matches: 10. From germline, CDR1 is LGHNA and CDR2 YSLEER. This CDR3 comprises 16 residues. CDR3 sequence: CASSSKLAGPSETQYF. The CDR3 DNA reads TGCGCCAGCAGCTCTAAACTAGCGGGGCCCTCAGAGACCCAGTACTTC.

This clone was observed a handful of times. Here the CDR3 reads CASSYFRREGTQYF. Here the CDR3 DNA reads TGTGCCAGCAGTTACTTCCGCAGGGAGGGTACCCAGTACTTC. The V and J genes are TRBV6-5 and TRBJ2-5, with TRBD2 matching 7 bases. This CDR3 has 14 amino acids. With 1 base clipped from V and 8 bases from J, the junction kept 7 bases outside the gene matches. Germline values: CDR1 MNHEY, CDR2 SVGAGI.

V is TRBV18 and J is TRBJ2-5; a weak D match, TRBD1 (6 bases). V lost 1 base and J 0 bases, leaving 15 bases between the germline ends. Germline V lookup: CDR1 KGHSH, CDR2 LQKENI. CDR3 size: 17 residues. CDR3 DNA: TGTGCCAGCTCACCACAATATTTTGCAGGGGACCAAGAGACCCAGTACTTC. This codes for CASSPQYFAGDQETQYF.

This clone was counted between two and nine times. This sample includes further DNA sequences coding for the same CDR3. This chain links TRBV18 with TRBJ1-1, with TRBD1 matching over 7 bases. V shed 3 bases and J 3 bases; nucleotides not matched to a gene: 7. The CDR3 extends over 15 amino acids. In germline, CDR1 is KGHSH, CDR2 LQKENI. In nucleotides, the CDR3 is TGTGCCAGCTCACCCAGACAGGGCAGAGACACTGAAGCTTTCTTT. Translating it yields CASSPRQGRDTEAFF.

This sequence joins TRBV7-9 and TRBJ2-1; D possibly corresponds to TRBD2 (7 bases). The CDR3 is 15 amino acids. The germline V gene has CDR1 SEHNR and CDR2 FQNEAQ (reference sequence). Trimming pared 7 bases from V and 9 bases from J, leaving 22 bases between. The CDR3 region has the DNA TGTGCCAGCATATTAGGGGGGGCGGGCTGGGGTGAGCAGTTCTTC. Its protein product is CASILGGAGWGEQFF.

The chain combines TRBV9 with TRBJ2-7; tentatively, D is TRBD1 (5 bases). The CDR3 has 15 amino acids. Trimming shortened V by 4 bases and J by 1 base, and 15 bases separated the two germline ends. Germline V gene lookup returns CDR1 SGDLS and CDR2 YYNGEE. The DNA of the CDR3 is TGTGCCAGCAGCCCCCCGCAGGGCACTTCCTACGAGCAGTACTTC. Encoded protein: CASSPPQGTSYEQYF.

The DNA of the CDR3 is TGTGCCAGTAGTATAAACTCCCTTGAGGAAACTGAAGCTTTCTTT. Amino acid sequence: CASSINSLEETEAFF. This chain uses TRBV19 with TRBJ1-1; D ambiguous. Looked up from germline, CDR1 is LNHDA and CDR2 is SQIVND (reference sequence). This CDR3 has 15 amino acids. The V and J ends lost 2 bases and 5 bases respectively, with 15 bases between them.

This sequence joins TRBV7-2 and TRBJ2-5; no firm D call. The V end lost 1 base, the J end lost 2 bases, and 8 bases lay between the germline ends. Germline CDR1 SGHTA, CDR2 FQGNSA. This CDR3 spans 14 amino acids. DNA for the CDR3: TGTGCCAGCAGCTTAGGACTGACTCAAGAGACCCAGTACTTC. Translated: CASSLGLTQETQYF. Supplemented by reference TRBV7-2 and TRBJ2-5, the full variable domain reads GAGVSQSPSNKVTEKGKDVELRCDPISGHTALYWYRQSLGQGLEFLIYFQGNSAPDKSGLPSDRFSAERTGGSVSTLTIQRTQQEDSAVYLCASSLGLTQETQYFGPGTRLLVL.

The chain joins TRBV19 to TRBJ2-7; D might be TRBD1 (6 bases). Germline V gene data show CDR1 as LNHDA and CDR2 as SQIVND (reference sequence). The length of the CDR3 is 15 residues. Deletions cut 6 bases from V and 0 bases from J, with 15 bases between. The DNA of the CDR3 is TGTGCCAGTAGCCCCCTGGGGGCGAGCTCCTACGAGCAGTACTTC. This codes for CASSPLGASSYEQYF.

Only a few counts were recorded for this clone. The chain is built from TRBV7-3 and TRBJ1-3; D is possibly TRBD1 (5 bases). The CDR3 runs 15 residues. Germline V CDR1 and CDR2: SGHTA, FQGTGA. Between the trimmed V and J ends, which lost 5 bases and 3 bases, there was a span of 14 bases. As DNA, the CDR3 is TGTGCCAGCAGCGTAAACGGGGGGTTTGGAAACACCATATATTTT. Protein sequence: CASSVNGGFGNTIYF. The full variable domain, completed using reference TRBV7-3 and TRBJ1-3, is GAGVSQTPSNKVTEKGKYVELRCDPISGHTALYWYRQSLGQGPEFLIYFQGTGAADDSGLPNDRFFAVRPEGSVSTLKIQRTERGDSAVYLCASSVNGGFGNTIYFGEGSWLTVV.

V is TRBV10-3 and J is TRBJ1-2, with 9 positions matching TRBD1. CDR3 length: 15 residues. Germline V CDR1 and CDR2: ENHRY, SYGVKD. V gave up 4 bases and J gave up 2 bases; unmatched junction bases: 5. The CDR3 DNA sequence: TGTGCCATCAGTGCTACCGGGACAGGGAACTATGGCTACACCTTC. Amino acids: CAISATGTGNYGYTF.